Listed below are T cell receptor beta chains from one sample, sequenced in a study of T-cell reconstitution after alpha-beta-depleted transplantation in children. TCRdb analysed the PCR reads with MiXCR anew, one entry per CDR3 protein. The data show about 610,000 distinct CDR3 sequences, roughly a tenth seen once. The sequences come from PBMCs from the stem cell graft donor, collected from the stem cell graft. These receptors were obtained from a human donor who donated a stem cell graft to a child with acute myeloid leukemia. The CDR3 runs from the conserved cysteine through the conserved F or W. The order of the fields is V gene, clone size, J gene, D gene, CDR3 DNA, CDR3 protein. D genes are given only for firm matches. Not all rows give a size; the values are once, few, many and, for expanded clones, a class.

>TRBV30|few|TRBJ1-4|TRBD1
TGTGCCTACGAGGCTCCTGGGACAGTAAATGAAAAACTGTTTTTT
CAYEAPGTVNEKLFF
>TRBV15|few|TRBJ2-1|NA
TGTGCCACCGGGCACTTTGACAATGAGCAGTTCTTC
CATGHFDNEQFF
>TRBV15|many|TRBJ1-1|NA
TGTGCCACCAGCAGAGATCGGGGGGTTGGCACTGAAGCTTTCTTT
CATSRDRGVGTEAFF
>TRBV7-2|few|TRBJ2-7|TRBD2
TGTGCCAGCAGCTTAGGTCCCCTCGGGAGGGCATGGGGGGGGCAGTACTTC
CASSLGPLGRAWGGQYF
>TRBV12-3/TRBV12-4|few|TRBJ2-7|NA
TGTGCCAGCAGTTCGATAGCCGACCTTTCCTACGAGCAGTACTTC
CASSSIADLSYEQYF
>TRBV7-2|many|TRBJ2-1|NA
TGTGCCAGCAGCTTAAGGGGACTGGGGTTAAACAATGAGCAGTTCTTC
CASSLRGLGLNNEQFF
>TRBV6-2/TRBV6-3|few|TRBJ2-7|NA
TGTGCCAGCAGTATAAATCGCCTCGGGGCGATGCCGGGGGAGCAGTACTTC
CASSINRLGAMPGEQYF
>TRBV29-1|few|TRBJ2-7|TRBD1
TGCAGCGTTGAGCCCCGACAGGGGGTATACGAGCAGTACTTC
CSVEPRQGVYEQYF
>TRBV6-5|many|TRBJ2-7|TRBD1
TGTGCCAGCATTAAGGACAGGGGGGCCTACGAGCAGTACTTC
CASIKDRGAYEQYF
>TRBV7-9|NA|TRBJ2-7|TRBD2
TGTGCCAGCAGCCCCGGGCCTAGCGGGAGAGGGTTCTACGAGCAGTACTTC
CASSPGPSGRGFYEQYF
>TRBV15|NA|TRBJ2-5|TRBD2
TGTGCCACCAGAAGACTAGCGGGAGAGTCGCAAGAGACCCAGTACTTC
CATRRLAGESQETQYF
>TRBV5-1|NA|TRBJ2-7|TRBD2
TGCGCCAGCAGCTTTTTAGCGGGGAGTTCCTACGAGCAGTACTTC
CASSFLAGSSYEQYF
>TRBV7-9|few|TRBJ1-1|NA
TGTGCCACTTCACGGGATAACACTGAAGCTTTCTTT
CATSRDNTEAFF
>TRBV3-1|NA|TRBJ2-7|TRBD1
TGTGCCAGCAGCAACAGGGGGTGGGACGAGCAGTACTTC
CASSNRGWDEQYF
>TRBV4-2|NA|TRBJ1-1|NA
TGTGCCAGCAGCCAAGATCCCGCAGCGAACACTGAAGCTTTCTTT
CASSQDPAANTEAFF
>TRBV7-2|NA|TRBJ2-7|NA
TGTGCCAGCAGCTTAGCCCTCGGGGGGCTTTCTTCCTACGAGCAGTACTTC
CASSLALGGLSSYEQYF
>TRBV20-1|few|TRBJ2-7|NA
TGCAGTGCTAGAAGCCTAGTAACCTACGAGCAGTACTTC
CSARSLVTYEQYF
>TRBV15|NA|TRBJ2-7|TRBD2
TGTGCCACCAGCAGAGATAAGGGACTAGCGGGATATCGTGGGGGCTACGAGCAGTACTTC
CATSRDKGLAGYRGGYEQYF
>TRBV20-1|many|TRBJ2-7|TRBD2
TGCAACCCAGGGCTAGCGGGCTCCTACGAGCAGTACTTC
CNPGLAGSYEQYF
>TRBV2|many|TRBJ2-1|TRBD2
TGTGCCAGCAGTTCCCCGGGACTAGCGGCCTACAATGAGCAGTTCTTC
CASSSPGLAAYNEQFF
>TRBV5-1|NA|TRBJ2-3|TRBD2
TGCGCCAGCAGCTTGGAAGGTAGCGGGAGGGCAGATACGCAGTATTTT
CASSLEGSGRADTQYF
>TRBV12-3/TRBV12-4|many|TRBJ2-1|NA
TGTGCCAGCAGTTTAGACAACACCGCGGAGTTCTTC
CASSLDNTAEFF
>TRBV5-1|many|TRBJ2-1|NA
TGCGCCAGCAGCACCGGGCCCTCCTACAATGAGCAGTTCTTC
CASSTGPSYNEQFF
>TRBV20-1|NA|TRBJ2-3|TRBD2
TGCAGTGCTCCTCCTGGGAGCGGGATAAGCACAGATACGCAGTATTTT
CSAPPGSGISTDTQYF
>TRBV3-1|few|TRBJ2-5|TRBD2
TGTGCCAGCAGCCCTCGTCGCACTAGCGGGAGATACCGACTCCAAGAGACCCAGTACTTC
CASSPRRTSGRYRLQETQYF
>TRBV20-1|few|TRBJ2-1|NA
TGCAGTGCTTCTCGCTTCGCTAGGACCAATGAGCAGTTCTTC
CSASRFARTNEQFF
>TRBV5-1|many|TRBJ2-2|TRBD2
TGCGCCAGCAGCTTCCTAGCGGGAGGTCCCGGGGAGCTGTTTTTT
CASSFLAGGPGELFF
>TRBV19|NA|TRBJ1-5|TRBD1
TGTACTTTGGACAGGTATAGCAATCAGCCCCAGCATTTT
CTLDRYSNQPQHF
>TRBV12-3/TRBV12-4|few|TRBJ1-2|NA
TGTGCCAGCAGTCCCCAGGAGACCTACACCTTC
CASSPQETYTF
>TRBV24-1|NA|TRBJ2-1|NA
TGTGCCACCAGTTCGCAGGGGACCGAGCAGTTCTTC
CATSSQGTEQFF
>TRBV12-3/TRBV12-4|many|TRBJ2-3|TRBD2
TGTGCCAGCAGTTTATATAGCGGGAGTGCAGATACGCAGTATTTT
CASSLYSGSADTQYF
>TRBV4-3|NA|TRBJ2-5|TRBD2
TGCGCCAGCTGGGGACTAGCGGAAGAGACCCAGTACTTC
CASWGLAEETQYF
>TRBV30|few|TRBJ2-4|NA
TGTGCCTGGAGGGAGTTCGGAAACATTCAGTACTTC
CAWREFGNIQYF
>TRBV20-1|NA|TRBJ2-1|NA
TGCAGTGCTAGCCCCCAGCGGAAGGAGCAGTTCTTC
CSASPQRKEQFF
>TRBV29-1|few|TRBJ2-7|NA
TGCAGCGTGACCCGGAACTCCTACGAGCAGTACTTC
CSVTRNSYEQYF
>TRBV28|many|TRBJ2-7|NA
TGTGCCAGCAGTGCACGAAAAAGCTACGAGCAGTACTTC
CASSARKSYEQYF
>TRBV29-1|many|TRBJ1-5|NA
TGCAGCGTTAGCGGGGGGGCTGATCAGCCCCAGCATTTT
CSVSGGADQPQHF
>TRBV20-1|many|TRBJ2-7|NA
TGCAGTGCCTCGGGTACTCCCTACGAGCAGTACTTC
CSASGTPYEQYF
>TRBV20-1|few|TRBJ2-3|NA
TGCAGTGCTTCCGGTCGGCTTTCGGCACCCCCGGCTACGCAGTATTTT
CSASGRLSAPPATQYF
>TRBV7-9|few|TRBJ1-5|TRBD1
TGTGCCAGCAGCTTCTCGACAGGGCCCTATAGCAATCAGCCCCAGCATTTT
CASSFSTGPYSNQPQHF
>TRBV3-1|NA|TRBJ2-1|TRBD2
TGTGCCAGCAGCCAACGGGGACTAGCGGGAGTAAATGAGCAGTTCTTC
CASSQRGLAGVNEQFF